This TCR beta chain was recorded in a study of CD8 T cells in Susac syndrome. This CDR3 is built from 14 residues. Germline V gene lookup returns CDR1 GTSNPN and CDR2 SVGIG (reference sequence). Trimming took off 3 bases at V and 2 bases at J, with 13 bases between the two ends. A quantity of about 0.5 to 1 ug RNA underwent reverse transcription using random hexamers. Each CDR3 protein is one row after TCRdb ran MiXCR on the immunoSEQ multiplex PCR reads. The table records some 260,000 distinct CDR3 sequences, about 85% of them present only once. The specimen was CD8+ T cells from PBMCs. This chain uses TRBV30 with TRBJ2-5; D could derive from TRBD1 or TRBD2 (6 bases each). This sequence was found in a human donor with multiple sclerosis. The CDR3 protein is CAWRFRGPQETQYF. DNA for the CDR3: TGTGCCTGGAGGTTCCGGGGGCCTCAAGAGACCCAGTACTTC. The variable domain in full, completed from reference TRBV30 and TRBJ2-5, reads SQTIHQWPATLVQPVGSPLSLECTVEGTSNPNLYWYRQAAGRGLQLLFYSVGIGQISSEVPQNLSASRPQDRQFILSSKKLLLSDSGFYLCAWRFRGPQETQYFGPGTRLLVL.